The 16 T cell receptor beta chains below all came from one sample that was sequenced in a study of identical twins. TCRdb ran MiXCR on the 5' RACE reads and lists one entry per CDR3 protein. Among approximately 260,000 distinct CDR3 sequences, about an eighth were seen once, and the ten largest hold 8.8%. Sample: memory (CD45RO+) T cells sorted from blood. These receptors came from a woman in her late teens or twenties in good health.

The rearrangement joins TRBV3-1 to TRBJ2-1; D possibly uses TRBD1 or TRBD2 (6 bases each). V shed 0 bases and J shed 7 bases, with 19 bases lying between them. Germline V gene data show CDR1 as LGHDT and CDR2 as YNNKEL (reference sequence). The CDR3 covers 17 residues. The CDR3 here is CASSQDETGAIFNEQFF. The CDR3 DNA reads TGTGCCAGCAGCCAAGACGAAACGGGGGCTATTTTTAATGAGCAGTTCTTC.

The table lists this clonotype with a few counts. The CDR3 loop reads CASMTGWNTEAFF. The CDR3 DNA is TGTGCCAGTATGACAGGATGGAACACTGAAGCTTTCTTT. This rearrangement joins TRBV6-1 to TRBJ1-1; perhaps TRBD1 as D (6 bases). The length of the CDR3 is 13 residues. Trimming removed 9 bases at V and 1 base at J, with 12 bases between. CDR1 and CDR2 from the germline V gene are MNHNS and SASEGT.

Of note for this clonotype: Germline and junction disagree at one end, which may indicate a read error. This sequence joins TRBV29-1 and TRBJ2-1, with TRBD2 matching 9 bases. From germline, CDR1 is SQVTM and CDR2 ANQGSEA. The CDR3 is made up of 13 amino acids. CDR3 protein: CSGTSGPYDEQFF. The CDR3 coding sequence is TGCAGCGGTACTAGCGGGCCCTACGATGAGCAGTTCTTC.

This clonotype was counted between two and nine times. The DNA of the CDR3 is TGTGCCACCAGCAGACCAGGCGAAAAACTGTTTTTT. Protein product: CATSRPGEKLFF. The genes are TRBV15 and TRBJ1-4; unclear D gene. Germline-derived CDR1 and CDR2 are LNHNV and YYDKDF (reference sequence). This CDR3 contains 12 residues. The V gene lost 2 bases and the J gene lost 8 bases, with 6 bases spanning the gap.

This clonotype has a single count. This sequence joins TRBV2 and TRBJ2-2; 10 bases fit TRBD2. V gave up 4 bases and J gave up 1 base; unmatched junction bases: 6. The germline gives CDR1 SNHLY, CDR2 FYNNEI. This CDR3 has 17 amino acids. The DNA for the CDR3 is TGTGCCAGCAGTGCTAGCGGGGGCCAAATGAACACCGGGGAGCTGTTTTTT. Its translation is CASSASGGQMNTGELFF.

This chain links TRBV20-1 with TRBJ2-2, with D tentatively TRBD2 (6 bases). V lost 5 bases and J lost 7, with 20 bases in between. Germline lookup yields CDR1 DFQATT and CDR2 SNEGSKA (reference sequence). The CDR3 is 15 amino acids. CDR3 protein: CSARTGVPAGGELFF. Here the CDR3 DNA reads TGCAGTGCTCGCACGGGGGTCCCGGCGGGCGGGGAGCTGTTTTTT.

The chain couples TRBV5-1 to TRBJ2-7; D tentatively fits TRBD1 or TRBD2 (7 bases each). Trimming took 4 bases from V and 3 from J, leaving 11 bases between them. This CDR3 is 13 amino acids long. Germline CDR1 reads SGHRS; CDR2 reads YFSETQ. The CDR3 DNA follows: TGCGCCAGCAGCCAGGGGGGGTTCTACGAGCAGTACTTC. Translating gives CASSQGGFYEQYF. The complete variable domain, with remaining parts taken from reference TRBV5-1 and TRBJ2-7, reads KAGVTQTPRYLIKTRGQQVTLSCSPISGHRSVSWYQQTPGQGLQFLFEYFSETQRNKGNFPGRFSGRQFSNSRSEMNVSTLELGDSALYLCASSQGGFYEQYFGPGTRLTVT.

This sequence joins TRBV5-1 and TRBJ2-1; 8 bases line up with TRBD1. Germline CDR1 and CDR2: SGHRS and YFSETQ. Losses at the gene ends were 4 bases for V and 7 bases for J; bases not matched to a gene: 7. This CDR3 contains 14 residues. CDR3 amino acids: CASSAAGGRNEQFF. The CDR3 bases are TGCGCCAGCAGCGCCGCAGGGGGCAGGAATGAGCAGTTCTTC.

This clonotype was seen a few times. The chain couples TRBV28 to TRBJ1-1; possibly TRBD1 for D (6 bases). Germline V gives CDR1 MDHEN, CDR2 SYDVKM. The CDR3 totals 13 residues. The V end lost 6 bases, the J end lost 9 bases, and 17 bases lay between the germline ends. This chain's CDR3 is CASSSLDRTKAFF. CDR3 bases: TGTGCCAGCAGCTCCTTGGACAGAACCAAAGCTTTCTTT.

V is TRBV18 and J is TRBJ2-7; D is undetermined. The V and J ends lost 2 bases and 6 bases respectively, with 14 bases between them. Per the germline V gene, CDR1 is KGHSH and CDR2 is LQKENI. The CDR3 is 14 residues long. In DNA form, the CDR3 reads TGTGCCAGCTCACCATTCCGTTTTAATGGCGAGCAGTACTTC. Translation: CASSPFRFNGEQYF. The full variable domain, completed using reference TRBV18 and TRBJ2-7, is NAGVMQNPRHLVRRRGQEARLRCSPMKGHSHVYWYRQLPEEGLKFMVYLQKENIIDESGMPKERFSAEFPKEGPSILRIQQVVRGDSAAYFCASSPFRFNGEQYFGPGTRLTVT.

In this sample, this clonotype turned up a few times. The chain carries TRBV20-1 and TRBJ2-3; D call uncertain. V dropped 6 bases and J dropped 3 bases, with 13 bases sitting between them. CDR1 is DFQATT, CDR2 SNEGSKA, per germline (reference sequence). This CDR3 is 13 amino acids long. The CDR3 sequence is CSAVSRPTDTQYF. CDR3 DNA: TGCAGTGCGGTTTCGCGTCCGACAGATACGCAGTATTTT.

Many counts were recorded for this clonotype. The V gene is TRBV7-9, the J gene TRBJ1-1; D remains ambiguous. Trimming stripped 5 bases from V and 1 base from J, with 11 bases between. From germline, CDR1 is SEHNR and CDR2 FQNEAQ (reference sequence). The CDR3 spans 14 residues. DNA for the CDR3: TGTGCCAGCAGCCCCGCGTATGGGAACACTGAAGCTTTCTTT. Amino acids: CASSPAYGNTEAFF.

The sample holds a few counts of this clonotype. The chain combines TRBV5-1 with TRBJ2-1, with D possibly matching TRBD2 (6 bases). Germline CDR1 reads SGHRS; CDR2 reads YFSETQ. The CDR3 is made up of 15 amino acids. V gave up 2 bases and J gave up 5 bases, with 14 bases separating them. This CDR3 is CASSFLASRDNEQFF. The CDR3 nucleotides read TGCGCCAGCAGCTTTCTAGCGTCTCGGGACAATGAGCAGTTCTTC.

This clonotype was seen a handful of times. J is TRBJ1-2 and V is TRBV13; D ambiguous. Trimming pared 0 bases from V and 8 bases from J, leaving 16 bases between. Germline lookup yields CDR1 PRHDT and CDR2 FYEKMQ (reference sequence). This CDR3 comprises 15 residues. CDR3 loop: CASSLGYGHRDGYTF. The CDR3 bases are TGTGCCAGCAGCTTAGGATATGGGCATCGTGACGGCTACACCTTC.

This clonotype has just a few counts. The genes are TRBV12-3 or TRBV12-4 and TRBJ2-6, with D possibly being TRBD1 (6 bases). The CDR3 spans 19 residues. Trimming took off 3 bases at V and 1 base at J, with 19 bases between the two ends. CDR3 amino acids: CASSFTQGHSSSGANVLTF. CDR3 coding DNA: TGTGCCAGCAGTTTCACACAGGGCCACAGCTCTTCTGGGGCCAACGTCCTGACTTTC.

In nucleotides, the CDR3 is TGCGCCAGCAGCTTGACGGATTCCGAGCAGTACTTC. Its protein is CASSLTDSEQYF. The rearrangement uses TRBV5-1 and TRBJ2-7; no clear D gene. V was trimmed by 1 base and J by 6 bases, leaving 8 bases between them. Germline-derived CDR1 and CDR2 are SGHRS and YFSETQ. The CDR3 length is 12 residues.